These 8 T cell receptor beta chains came from one sample sequenced in a study of T cells after posttransplantation cyclophosphamide. Data came from immunoSEQ multiplex PCR; TCRdb stores just in-frame clones and leaves some out. The profile covers about 66,000 clones, with just under 95% appearing a single time and approximately 2.7% taken by the ten largest. The material sequenced was PBMCs. Receptors were obtained from a woman under 40 in good health and a related stem cell transplant donor.

The chain uses TRBV5-1 and TRBJ2-7, with TRBD1 matching 9 bases. The trim removed 4 bases at V and 3 bases at J, leaving 5 bases unmatched. This CDR3 comprises 14 residues. Germline lookup yields CDR1 SGHRS and CDR2 YFSETQ. The CDR3 loop is CASSTTTGGYEQYF. CDR3 nucleotides: TGCGCCAGCAGCACAACGACAGGGGGCTACGAGCAGTACTTC.

The chain uses TRBV4-3 and TRBJ1-2, with 7 positions matching TRBD1. V lost 6 bases to trimming and J lost 0 bases; unmatched junction nucleotides: 10. In germline, CDR1 is LGHNA, CDR2 YSLEER. This CDR3 is 16 amino acids long. The CDR3 loop reads CASRQYAGTANYGYTF. CDR3 in DNA: TGCGCCAGCAGACAATACGCCGGGACAGCTAACTATGGCTACACCTTC.

This chain joins TRBV4-1 and TRBJ2-6; TRBD1 matches at 9 bases. Germline-derived CDR1 and CDR2 are MGHRA and YSYEKL. With 1 base clipped from V and 4 bases from J, the junction kept 8 bases outside the gene matches. The CDR3 totals 18 residues. CDR3 DNA: TGCGCCAGCAGCCAAGGACTACAGGGGGCTTTCGGGGCCAACGTCCTGACTTTC. Translating it yields CASSQGLQGAFGANVLTF.

The gene calls are TRBV4-3 and TRBJ2-7; a possible D gene is TRBD1 (6 bases). The CDR3 runs 15 residues. CDR1 LGHNA and CDR2 YSLEER come from the germline V gene. The germline V and J ends were trimmed by 0 bases and 5 bases, with 14 bases remaining between them. CDR3 loop: CASSQENRVIDEQYF. For the CDR3, the DNA is TGCGCCAGCAGCCAAGAGAACAGGGTTATTGACGAGCAGTACTTC.

V and J are TRBV5-1 and TRBJ1-2; 7 nucleotides agree with TRBD1. From germline, CDR1 is SGHRS and CDR2 YFSETQ. With V trimmed by 3 bases and J by 13 bases, 15 bases remained unmatched. CDR3 length: 14 residues. The CDR3 DNA reads TGCGCCAGCAGCTCCCGGACAGGTTCAAAGCAGTCCACCTTC. It is translated as CASSSRTGSKQSTF.

The chain recombines TRBV18 with TRBJ2-7; 8 nucleotides align to TRBD1. The CDR3 sequence is 16 residues long. In germline, CDR1 is KGHSH, CDR2 LQKENI. After removal of 3 bases from V and 6 bases from J, the junction contained 13 bases not matched to a gene. The CDR3 DNA reads as TGTGCCAGCTCACCCCCGGGACAGGCGGTTAGGGGCGAGCAGTACTTC. Protein sequence: CASSPPGQAVRGEQYF.

The genes are TRBV30 and TRBJ1-2; 7 bases map to TRBD1. The CDR3 totals 13 residues. V lost 2 bases, J lost 2 bases, and 2 bases stayed unmatched. Germline V CDR1 and CDR2: GTSNPN, SVGIG (reference sequence). DNA of the CDR3: TGTGCCTGGAGTAGGGACAGCAACTATGGCTACACCTTC. It translates to CAWSRDSNYGYTF.

In its sample, this clone was seen a few times. The chain carries TRBV11-2 and TRBJ2-1; 7 bases line up with TRBD2. Germline values: CDR1 SGHAT, CDR2 FQNNGV. J lost 4 bases, V lost 5 bases, and 5 bases had no gene match. The CDR3 has 14 residues. The CDR3 here is CASSPSGAYNEQFF. The CDR3 DNA follows: TGTGCCAGCAGCCCCAGCGGGGCATACAATGAGCAGTTCTTC.